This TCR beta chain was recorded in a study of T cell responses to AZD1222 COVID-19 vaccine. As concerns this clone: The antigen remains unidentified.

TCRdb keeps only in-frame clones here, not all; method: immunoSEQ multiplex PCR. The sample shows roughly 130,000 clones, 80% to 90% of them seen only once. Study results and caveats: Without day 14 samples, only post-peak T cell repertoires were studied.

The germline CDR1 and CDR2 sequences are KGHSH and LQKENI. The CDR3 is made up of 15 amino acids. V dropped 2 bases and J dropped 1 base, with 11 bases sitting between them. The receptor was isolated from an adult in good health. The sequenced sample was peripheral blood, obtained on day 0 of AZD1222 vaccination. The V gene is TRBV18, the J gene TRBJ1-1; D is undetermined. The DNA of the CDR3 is TGTGCCAGCTCACCATCTGCGCGGAGGAACACTGAAGCTTTCTTT. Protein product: CASSPSARRNTEAFF.